This TCR beta chain was recorded in a study of cytomegalovirus exposure and HLA in healthy donors (dated by TCRdb to 2017 to 2019). Study-wide context: An earlier analysis of some 620 of the donors reported about 300 Gb of sequence data and around 100 million unique TCR beta sequences obtained from about 200 million T cells. Approximately 330 gigabases of sequencing data and around 80 million unique TCR sequences made up an early release that covered several hundred HLA-typed donors. Of the roughly 410 genotyped donors, less than 85% were placed in the genetic ancestry cluster associated with self-reported Caucasian donors. The study was designed to test whether signatures of past pathogen exposure could be identified by cataloging public T cell receptors. The study used immunosequencing to profile the T cell repertoires of about 670 subjects and linked those repertoires to cytomegalovirus serostatus. Along with the approximately 600-subject first cohort, a separate validation cohort of around 120 different subjects was used. The study combined high-throughput TCR immunosequencing, statistical association of individual TCRs with disease status, and machine learning to predict cytomegalovirus infection status. A later analysis re-examined previously published TCR beta repertoires from roughly 650 donors and added high-resolution HLA genotyping to investigate patterns of TCR occurrence. In the later analysis, no new phenotypic data were used to find candidate immune exposures; instead, reliance was placed on TCR beta sequences and their occurrence across donors. In an earlier analysis of 587 of the donors, high-throughput TCR beta sequencing was used to judge whether each TCR beta V gene segment behaved as functional or pseudogenic. Donor age, sex, ethnicity and CMV serostatus were compiled alongside the repertoire data. Genome-wide SNP genotypes for about 65% of the roughly 700 donors were used in a later genetic analysis, which treated that subset as a discovery cohort. All discovery cohort repertoires had been generated using a single sequencing platform. HLA typing covered class I and class II loci at four-digit resolution. Typing coverage varied by locus: about 620-630 donors for A, B, C, DRB1 and DQB1; roughly 510 for DQA1; about 590 for DPA1; about 450 for DPB1. Because of strong linkage in the cohort, roughly five DR-DQ haplotypes were treated as single units for association and clustering. Among 300 to 500 genotyped donors of the cohort, an average of roughly 230,000 unique TCR beta nucleotide sequences was sequenced per donor, of which about 19% were non-productive. What the study reported, not specific to this receptor: Cytomegalovirus status was reported to be diagnosed by the classifier with high specificity and sensitivity in both the original and validation cohorts. Some 15 rarely observed V segments, including chromosome 9 orphons, were excluded from the earlier analysis of approximately 600 of the donors because counts were too low. In a later analysis, TCR association rates were found to vary across HLA loci, with the most associated TCRs seen for DRB1 alleles and the fewest for HLA-C alleles. Linkage disequilibrium might explain the correlated functional status among segregating V segments, but an unknown experimental factor could not be ruled out. Broadly in line with IMGT annotations, most TCR beta V segments showed up in productive rearrangements about 87% or about 30% of the time in an earlier analysis of 450 to 750 of the donors. Specific HLA alleles were associated with over 15,000 TCR beta sequences at a false discovery rate of 0.05 in a later analysis. A cluster of highly shared sequence variants was judged likely to represent a technical artifact of the sequencing pipeline. Immune exposure information for the cohort was limited to CMV serostatus. The 87-base-pair reads could not distinguish some IMGT-functional V segments, including TRBV6-2 and TRBV6-3, so those segments were excluded. A further reported finding was that TCR beta sequences accurately predicted the HLA-A and HLA-B alleles for most subjects in the first cohort. The cohort was sequenced for TCR beta chains only, and without alpha or paired-chain data the features that could be detected were limited. According to a later analysis, most CMV-associated TCR beta chains appeared to be HLA-restricted, and the HLA associations seemed to be driven largely by CMV exposure. Because HLA typing was missing for some donors at each locus, association tests included only the typed subset. Sequencing depth was assumed to be roughly uniform across donors in the presence/absence analyses, though that assumption may not hold. According to the authors, the approach could potentially be generalized to other disease states and immunological phenotypes. In vitro tests confirmed that three of the cytomegalovirus-associated TCR beta chains recognize cytomegalovirus antigens. In a later analysis, HLA-associated TCR beta chains were found to be more clonally expanded and to have lower generation probabilities than equally common non-associated chains. When HLA alleles, especially DR and DQ, strongly co-occurred, TCR associations were difficult to assign to individual alleles. While some public TCRs were present in many individuals, most TCR sequences turned up only very rarely across donors. In a later genetic analysis, a missense DCLRE1C variant was associated with V-gene and J-gene trimming of TCR beta chains, and the association was replicated in an independent cohort. In the study, around 160 TCR beta chains were listed as associated with cytomegalovirus. Several of the top co-occurrence clusters appeared to be linked to parvovirus B19, influenza, CMV and Epstein-Barr virus, according to a later analysis. In a later genetic analysis, fewer N-insertions in productive TCRs were reported among donors in an Asian-associated ancestry cluster than the roughly 700-donor mean.

Note on this clone: Its antigen has not been determined. No much larger clone exists at a distance of one base, and base qualities are not known.

In total, around 600 healthy bone marrow donors made up the cohort. All cohort members were sampled while nominally healthy, although unrecorded immune exposures were likely present. The donor tested CMV seronegative, placing the donor among the 350 or so seronegative members of the cohort. A peripheral blood sample was provided by each donor, and peripheral blood mononuclear cells were used for TCR beta sequencing. Genomic DNA was extracted from the blood cell samples with the Qiagen DNeasy Blood Extraction Kit. V gives up 2 bases and J gives up 2 bases, and the segment between their germline ends measures 13 bases. According to the germline V gene, CDR1 reads MDHEN and CDR2 reads SYDVKM. Counted from cysteine to phenylalanine, this CDR3 has 15 amino acids. Solely the CDR3 DNA is kept, with 45 bases framed from the first base. Library preparation was by the immunoSEQ multiplex PCR assay. The multiplex PCR relied on a mix of 60 forward primers for TCR Vbeta segments and 13 reverse primers for TCR Jbeta segments. Amplification of the CDR3 region of rearranged TCR beta genes was performed with a multiplex PCR assay on genomic DNA. The amplified TCR beta libraries were sequenced on the Illumina HiSeq System as 87-base-pair reads. Per the original workflow: A later analysis tallied about 77 million unique TCR beta chains across the 666 repertoires, and 10 million to 11 million of those chains were shared by two or more donors. Raw reads were error-corrected and collapsed into unique sequences by a nearest-neighbor algorithm in which closely related sequences were merged to remove PCR and sequencing errors. V, D and J gene segments were assigned by aligning CDR3 sequences to IMGT reference sequences. For a sequence to be retained, at least a six-nucleotide match to both a V gene segment and a J gene segment was required. Rearrangements were called productive when the CDR3 lacked stop codons and stayed in frame with V and J; all others were non-productive. Following IMGT convention, CDR3 was defined as the stretch from the second conserved V-encoded cysteine to the conserved J-encoded phenylalanine. The earlier analysis of 450 to 750 of the donors excluded any sequence lacking an unambiguous match to a single V gene segment. In an earlier analysis of some 590 of the donors, a V segment was called functional when productive rearrangements were above 56.7%, and segregating when the standard deviation between donors exceeded 5%. A statistical classification framework was developed to diagnose cytomegalovirus status using the catalog of TCR beta chain sequences. In a later analysis, V and J genes were assigned by comparing TCR nucleotide sequences against IMGT/GENE-DB human TR gene sequences. A later analysis assigned CDR3 sequences and most-parsimonious VDJ recombination scenarios with the TCRdist pipeline. In a later analysis, each TCR beta chain was defined by its CDR3 amino acid sequence together with its V-gene family, and reads lacking a unique V-gene family were excluded. A later analysis removed 550 to 700 highly shared, low-generation-probability nucleotide sequences to deal with suspected cross-contamination and a sequencing artifact. In a later analysis, a clonal expansion index for each public chain was calculated from normalized within-repertoire ranks of inferred template counts. In a later analysis, generation probabilities were computed using a VDJ recombination model fitted to out-of-frame rearrangements, and the results were checked against IGoR. In a later analysis, TCR-TCR, TCR-HLA and TCR-CMV co-occurrence was scored with hypergeometric tests, and a repertoire-size bias correction was applied to TCR pairs. To estimate false discovery rates, a later analysis permuted the HLA or CMV assignments 20 times. In a later analysis, co-occurring TCRs were grouped with DBSCAN, and TCRdist sequence similarity was added when clustering was performed within HLA-allele-positive subsets. For co-occurrence clustering, repertoires with fewer than 30,000 or more than 120,000 public chains were excluded, along with a handful of repertoires with anomalous nucleotide sharing. Held by TCRdb, this immuneACCESS table contains in-frame sequences only and omits some clones. Under half of the omission traces to an unresolved V gene where checked; the cause of the rest is unknown. Clonal size and the V and J genes are those of that table, whereas D and trimming came from the DNA. This sample lists tens of thousands of clones; 60% to 85% were detected once. In total, the top ten clones hold 3.5% to 4.5% of the sample.

This clonotype was sampled from a middle-aged man in good health and CMV-seronegative. Sequenced input: PBMCs. The V and J segments used are TRBV28 and TRBJ2-7; the D segment could be TRBD2, given 7 matching bases. Read as DNA, the sequence is TGTGCCAGCAGTTTAGGGGGGGCTAGCGCCTACGAGCAGTACTTC. It is translated as CASSLGGASAYEQYF. Here the CDR3 is joined to the reference TRBV28 and TRBJ2-7 genes, and the full variable domain is: DVKVTQSSRYLVKRTGEKVFLECVQDMDHENMFWYRQDPGLGLRLIYFSYDVKMKEKGDIPEGYSVSREKKERFSLILESASTNQTSMYLCASSLGGASAYEQYFGPGTRLTVT.